This T cell receptor (beta chain) comes out of a study of CD8+CD57+ T cells in acquired aplastic anemia. As for the study in general: Yields of DNA that came from sorted CD4+ and CD8+ cells averaged approximately 3.5 ug. Read counts for CD4+ cells (from healthy donors) averaged about 10.8 million. Study-wide findings and caveats: Twenty-nine sequences, all CD8+ CDR3, were shared between patients and controls. The study found no significant CD8+ Simpson's diversity difference between patients and controls.

Genomic DNA, the template, was used for profiling of the TCR beta VDJ and CDR3. TCRdb reprocessed the reads via MiXCR and lists one record per CDR3 protein. The sample shows about 160,000 distinct CDR3 sequences, 35% to 55% of them seen only once. Many counts were recorded for this clonotype. Its target is not known. V was shortened by 7 bases and J by 2 bases, with 20 bases between the two germline ends. The V gene's germline CDR1 is MNHNS and CDR2 SASEGT. CDR3 size: 16 residues. This sequence originates from a human donor in good health. What was sequenced was sorted CD4+, CD8+, or CD8+CD57+ T cells (not recorded which) from PBMCs. The rearrangement joins TRBV6-1 to TRBJ1-2, with a weak D call TRBD1 (5 bases). For the CDR3, the DNA is TGTGCCAGCACCGCTGGGGCAGGCCTAAGCAACTATGGCTACACCTTC. This gives the protein CASTAGAGLSNYGYTF.